These 6 T cell receptor beta chains were sequenced from one sample in a study of blood T cell repertoires in COVID-19. Repertoires were generated with immunoSEQ multiplex PCR, while TCRdb's copy carries only in-frame clones and drops some. The sample holds approximately 230,000 clones, 84% seen once. The sequenced sample was peripheral blood. These receptor sequences come from a man aged 25 to 40 with active or convalescent COVID-19.

This chain joins TRBV2 and TRBJ2-2, with a weak D call TRBD2 (6 bases). Germline assignment: CDR1 SNHLY and CDR2 FYNNEI. V was pared by 5 bases and J by 7 bases, with 14 bases between. The CDR3 runs 14 residues. The CDR3 region has the DNA TGTGCCAGCAGTTTGCGACTAGGTGTCGGGGAGCTGTTTTTT. Its protein product is CASSLRLGVGELFF.

This chain uses TRBV19 with TRBJ1-2; 8 bases are a match to TRBD1. V shed 4 bases, J shed 7 bases, and the junction held 8 bases outside the gene matches. From germline, CDR1 is LNHDA and CDR2 SQIVND (reference sequence). The CDR3 has 14 amino acids. The CDR3 is CASSSVTGDGGYTF. CDR3 DNA sequence: TGTGCCAGTAGTAGCGTGACAGGGGATGGTGGCTACACCTTC.

The chain couples TRBV20-1 to TRBJ2-3; TRBD1 matches 7 bases. The CDR3 covers 16 residues. The trim removed 3 bases at V and 3 bases at J, leaving 12 bases unmatched. Germline V gene data show CDR1 as DFQATT and CDR2 as SNEGSKA (reference sequence). CDR3: CSASNRGEAGTDTQYF. The DNA of the CDR3 is TGCAGTGCTAGTAACAGGGGAGAGGCTGGGACAGATACGCAGTATTTT.

The chain recombines TRBV6-6 with TRBJ1-5, with 9 positions matching TRBD1. Germline V CDR1 and CDR2: MNHNY, SVGAGI (reference sequence). V dropped 5 bases and J dropped 4; count of bases not matched to a gene: 12. This CDR3 is built from 17 residues. This chain's CDR3 is CASSPLKGTGRNQPQHF. DNA of the CDR3: TGTGCCAGCAGTCCACTGAAAGGGACAGGGAGGAATCAGCCCCAGCATTTT.

The chain uses TRBV9 and TRBJ2-7; D ambiguous. The germline CDR1 and CDR2 sequences are SGDLS and YYNGEE. The V and J ends lost 4 bases and 3 bases respectively, with 8 bases between them. The CDR3 spans 12 residues. CDR3 in DNA: TGTGCCAGCAGCACAGAAGGCTACGAGCAGTACTTC. Amino acid sequence: CASSTEGYEQYF.

J is TRBJ2-3 and V is TRBV19; 8 nucleotides align to TRBD1. CDR3 size: 16 residues. V lost 3 bases, J lost 0 bases, and 5 bases stayed unmatched. CDR1 and CDR2 from the germline V gene are LNHDA and SQIVND (reference sequence). CDR3 bases: TGTGCCAGTAGTATGCGGGACAGGAGGAGCACAGATACGCAGTATTTT. It encodes CASSMRDRRSTDTQYF.